The 21 T cell receptor beta chains below were found in one sample sequenced in a study of blood T cell repertoires in COVID-19. TCRdb's table, derived via immunoSEQ multiplex PCR, lists solely in-frame clones and lacks some. The repertoire holds tens of thousands of clones, with over 65% as singletons. Sequencing was carried out using peripheral blood. The receptor set was obtained from a woman aged 70-85 years with acute or convalescent COVID-19.

The rearrangement uses TRBV30 and TRBJ2-1; 10 bases agree with TRBD2. V was clipped by 5 bases and J by 4 bases; unmatched bases: 8. Germline CDR1 GTSNPN, CDR2 SVGIG (reference sequence). This CDR3 spans 15 amino acids. CDR3 amino acids: CAWHHSGRPYNEQFF. The CDR3 coding sequence is TGTGCCTGGCATCATAGCGGGAGGCCTTACAATGAGCAGTTCTTC.

The gene calls are TRBV10-1 and TRBJ2-7; D possibly corresponds to TRBD2 (5 bases). With 2 bases removed from V and 6 bases from J, the gap between germline ends came to 11 bases. Germline V CDR1 and CDR2: WNHNN, SYGVQD (reference sequence). The CDR3 has 13 amino acids. CDR3 nucleotide sequence: TGCGCCAGCAGTGAGATGAGGGTGGGCGAGCAGTACTTC. Protein sequence: CASSEMRVGEQYF.

The table lists this clone with a few counts. CDR3 coding DNA: TGCGCCAGCAGCCACAGACAGGGAGAGGGACTGTTTTTT. This gives the protein CASSHRQGEGLFF. The chain has TRBV5-1 and TRBJ1-4; 7 bases agree with TRBD1. V lost 4 bases, J lost 13 bases, and 10 bases stayed unmatched. Germline-derived CDR1 and CDR2 are SGHRS and YFSETQ. This CDR3 comprises 13 residues.

The gene calls are TRBV6-1 and TRBJ2-5; D remains unclear. The CDR3 sequence is 14 residues long. The V gene lost 2 bases and the J gene lost 1 base, with 8 bases spanning the gap. The germline V gene encodes CDR1 MNHNS and CDR2 SASEGT. The CDR3 here is CASSEQVVQETQYF. CDR3 bases: TGTGCCAGCAGTGAACAGGTGGTCCAAGAGACCCAGTACTTC.

This clone was picked up a small number of times. The V gene is TRBV19, the J gene TRBJ1-1; 7 nucleotides match TRBD1. Germline trimming cut 8 bases from V and 5 bases from J; bases unmatched to any gene: 8. Germline V gene data show CDR1 as LNHDA and CDR2 as SQIVND (reference sequence). The CDR3 extends over 13 amino acids. The CDR3 DNA reads as TGTGCCAGTGGAGTCAGGGGGGAGACTGAAGCTTTCTTT. Amino acid sequence: CASGVRGETEAFF.

The chain recombines TRBV13 with TRBJ2-7; D call uncertain. The CDR3 sequence is 15 residues long. The germline V and J ends were trimmed by 2 bases and 0 bases, with 11 bases remaining between them. CDR1 is PRHDT and CDR2 is FYEKMQ in the germline V gene (reference sequence). CDR3 sequence reads: CASSLTAQNSYEQYF. The CDR3 nucleotides are TGTGCCAGCAGCTTAACGGCACAGAACTCCTACGAGCAGTACTTC.

The chain couples TRBV3-1 (or the pseudogene TRBV3-2) to TRBJ2-3, with D tentatively TRBD2 (6 bases). V lost 8 bases and J 4 bases, leaving 16 bases between the germline ends. CDR1 and CDR2 from the germline V gene are LGHDT and YNNKEL (reference sequence). The CDR3 has 14 residues. CDR3 sequence: CASGRGTPPDTQYF. Written as DNA, the CDR3 is TGTGCCAGCGGGAGAGGGACTCCTCCAGATACGCAGTATTTT.

The rearrangement links TRBV11-2 to TRBJ1-4; TRBD1 might be the D (6 bases). The CDR3 contains 15 residues. The V gene's germline CDR1 is SGHAT and CDR2 FQNNGV. V was pared by 5 bases and J by 5 bases, with 15 bases between. The CDR3 sequence: CASSARTAGNEKLFF. DNA for the CDR3: TGTGCCAGCAGCGCTAGGACAGCCGGCAATGAAAAACTGTTTTTT.

A few counts support this clone. V is TRBV6-4 and J is TRBJ2-1; 8 bases are a match to TRBD2. V lost 0 bases and J lost 6; bases outside the gene matches: 4. The length of the CDR3 is 15 residues. Germline V gene sequence: CDR1 MRHNA, CDR2 SNTAGT. The CDR3: CASSDSLAGSNEQFF. In nucleotides, the CDR3 is TGTGCCAGCAGTGACTCCCTAGCGGGCTCCAATGAGCAGTTCTTC.

This clone was seen repeatedly, ten times or more. This chain joins TRBV28 and TRBJ1-1, with D maybe TRBD1 (5 bases). Germline values: CDR1 MDHEN, CDR2 SYDVKM. V dropped 1 base and J dropped 6 bases, with 12 bases sitting between them. CDR3 length: 14 amino acids. Here the CDR3 reads CASSLFSRAPEAFF. In DNA form, the CDR3 reads TGTGCCAGCAGTTTATTTTCCAGGGCCCCTGAAGCTTTCTTT.

In its sample, this clone was seen a few times. The rearrangement links TRBV29-1 to TRBJ1-1; a weak D match, TRBD1 (5 bases). The CDR3 is 12 residues long. V lost 0 bases to trimming and J lost 11 bases, with 13 bases between them. Germline lookup yields CDR1 SQVTM and CDR2 ANQGSEA. The CDR3 is CSVEDNSGKAFF. CDR3 DNA: TGCAGCGTTGAAGATAACTCAGGGAAGGCTTTCTTT. The full variable domain, with the rest looked up from reference TRBV29-1 and TRBJ1-1, is SAVISQKPSRDICQRGTSLTIQCQVDSQVTMMFWYRQQPGQSLTLIATANQGSEATYESGFVIDKFPISRPNLTFSTLTVSNMSPEDSSIYLCSVEDNSGKAFFGQGTRLTVV.

The chain employs TRBV28 and TRBJ2-7, with 8 nucleotides matching TRBD1. The CDR3 length is 15 residues. J lost 6 bases, V lost 3 bases, and 10 bases had no gene match. Looked up from germline, CDR1 is MDHEN and CDR2 is SYDVKM. The CDR3 DNA reads TGTGCCAGCAGTTTCTTAGGACAGGGAGGAGGCGAGCAGTACTTC. It is translated as CASSFLGQGGGEQYF. Full variable domain (remainder filled in from reference TRBV28 and TRBJ2-7): DVKVTQSSRYLVKRTGEKVFLECVQDMDHENMFWYRQDPGLGLRLIYFSYDVKMKEKGDIPEGYSVSREKKERFSLILESASTNQTSMYLCASSFLGQGGGEQYFGPGTRLTVT.

The chain carries TRBV11-2 and TRBJ2-2; D may be TRBD1 (7 bases). Germline CDR1 reads SGHAT; CDR2 reads FQNNGV. The CDR3 consists of 17 residues. V was cut by 5 bases and J by 5 bases, with 21 bases left in between. CDR3 sequence reads: CASSPRQGGAETGELFF. CDR3 bases: TGTGCCAGCAGCCCCCGACAGGGAGGCGCGGAAACCGGGGAGCTGTTTTTT.

The genes are TRBV28 and TRBJ2-7, with D maybe TRBD1 (5 bases). V was pared by 5 bases and J by 6 bases, with 17 bases between. Germline lookup yields CDR1 MDHEN and CDR2 SYDVKM. The length of the CDR3 is 14 residues. The DNA of the CDR3 is TGTGCCAGCAGTCCCGACGTCAGGGTAGGCGAGCAGTACTTC. This codes for CASSPDVRVGEQYF.

The rearrangement links TRBV7-2 to TRBJ2-5; TRBD2 matches at 15 bases. CDR3 length: 16 residues. Germline trimming cut 6 bases from V and 2 bases from J; bases unmatched to any gene: 4. The germline V gene has CDR1 SGHTA and CDR2 FQGNSA. As DNA, the CDR3 is TGTGCCAGCAGGCCAGGACTAGCGGGAGGGCAAGAGACCCAGTACTTC. Protein: CASRPGLAGGQETQYF.

The rearrangement joins TRBV2 to TRBJ2-7, with TRBD2 matching 15 bases. The CDR3 sequence is 15 residues long. Germline values: CDR1 SNHLY, CDR2 FYNNEI. Unmatched junction bases numbered 4, after V lost 6 bases and J lost 4 bases. DNA for the CDR3: TGTGCCAGCAGACAGGGACTAGCGGGAGGATACGAGCAGTACTTC. This translates into CASRQGLAGGYEQYF. Complete variable domain (other parts from reference TRBV2 and TRBJ2-7): EPEVTQTPSHQVTQMGQEVILRCVPISNHLYFYWYRQILGQKVEFLVSFYNNEISEKSEIFDDQFSVERPDGSNFTLKIRSTKLEDSAMYFCASRQGLAGGYEQYFGPGTRLTVT.

The J gene is TRBJ1-1, the V gene TRBV5-8; weak D call: TRBD1 (5 bases). This CDR3 contains 13 residues. Trimming left V 5 bases short and J 2 bases short, with 10 bases between. The V gene's germline CDR1 is SGHTS and CDR2 YDEGEE. The CDR3 region has the DNA TGTGCCAGCAGTAGCAGGGTTAACACTGAAGCTTTCTTT. It yields the protein CASSSRVNTEAFF.

The J gene is TRBJ1-1, the V gene TRBV28; no definite D call. The CDR3 is 13 residues long. Germline CDR1 is MDHEN and CDR2 is SYDVKM. The ends were cut back, 5 bases at V and 0 bases at J, with 7 bases in the middle. The CDR3 here is CASSKRLNTEAFF. The CDR3, as DNA: TGTGCCAGCAGTAAGAGGCTGAACACTGAAGCTTTCTTT.

This rearrangement joins TRBV2 to TRBJ1-2, with TRBD1 as a possible D gene (6 bases). The CDR3 covers 12 residues. V lost 9 bases and J 2 bases, leaving 10 bases between the germline ends. The germline V gene encodes CDR1 SNHLY and CDR2 FYNNEI. DNA of the CDR3: TGTGCCAGTTACAGGGCAAACTATGGCTACACCTTC. Encoded protein: CASYRANYGYTF.

The chain is built from TRBV7-2 and TRBJ2-2; 7 nucleotides align to TRBD2. The CDR3 extends over 16 amino acids. The germline gives CDR1 SGHTA, CDR2 FQGNSA. Germline trimming cut 1 base from V and 6 bases from J; bases unmatched to any gene: 8. For the CDR3, the DNA is TGTGCCAGCAGCTTAGTAGGCGGGAGTATGGCCGGGGAGCTGTTTTTT. Encoded protein: CASSLVGGSMAGELFF.

This chain uses TRBV28 with TRBJ1-1, with D uncertain. The V end lost 7 bases, the J end lost 10 bases, and 13 bases lay between the germline ends. The CDR3 contains 11 residues. In germline, CDR1 is MDHEN, CDR2 SYDVKM. Written as DNA, the CDR3 is TGTGCCAGCATCGGTCGGTTTACAGCTTTCTTT. Protein: CASIGRFTAFF.